This T cell receptor beta chain was documented in a study of T cell repertoires in cytomegalovirus infection. At the level of the study: Well-studied HLA-B-restricted CMV epitopes were used in the study alongside recently identified HLA-C-restricted ones. Matching HLA type, along with CMV infection, was indicated by public TCR beta signatures. Study-wide results and limits: Using cumulative public TCR beta family frequency, the authors identified those who carried CMV together with the relevant HLA. The response measured ex vivo was dominated by TCR beta clonotypes (HLA-C-restricted and CMV-specific).

Each CDR3 protein gets one entry after TCRdb re-called the reads with MiXCR. The repertoire has 650,000 to 850,000 distinct CDR3 sequences, 25% to 35% of them found once; the top ten carry about an eighth. V lost 4 bases and J lost 0, with 18 bases in between. Germline V gene lookup returns CDR1 SEHNR and CDR2 FQNEAQ (reference sequence). This CDR3 has 17 amino acids. This clonotype showed up many times. Antigen specificity is unknown. The input for sequencing was cultured CD8+ T cells from PBMCs, taken from culture after CMV antigen stimulation. This clonotype was sampled from a human donor in good health (CMV status not recorded). Some clones in this sample may be carry-over from other donors' samples. This chain connects TRBV7-9 to TRBJ1-2; D gene unclear. The CDR3 bases are TGTGCCAGCAGCTCACGGACTGAGCCACGAGCTAACTATGGCTACACCTTC. Its protein product is CASSSRTEPRANYGYTF.